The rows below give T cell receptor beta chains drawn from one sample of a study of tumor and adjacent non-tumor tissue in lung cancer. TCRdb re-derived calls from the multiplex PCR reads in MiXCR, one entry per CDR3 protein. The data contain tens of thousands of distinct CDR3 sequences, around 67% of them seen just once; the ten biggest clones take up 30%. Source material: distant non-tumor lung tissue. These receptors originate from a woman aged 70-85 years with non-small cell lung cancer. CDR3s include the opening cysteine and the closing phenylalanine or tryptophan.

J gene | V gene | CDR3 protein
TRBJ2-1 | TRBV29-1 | CSIGVAEVRNEQFF
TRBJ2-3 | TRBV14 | CASNPGPSTDTQYF
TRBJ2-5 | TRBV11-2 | CASSLDQETQYF
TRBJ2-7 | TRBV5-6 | CASSLTGRVSYEQYF
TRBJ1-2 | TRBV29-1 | CSVEGNTGDSKLYGYTF
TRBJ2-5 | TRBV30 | CAWSARGQETQYF
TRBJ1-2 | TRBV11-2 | CANSTTGVSGYTF
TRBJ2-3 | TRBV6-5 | CAGSNSFMNTDAQYF
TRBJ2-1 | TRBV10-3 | CATIERQGPGLGEPRGYNEQFF
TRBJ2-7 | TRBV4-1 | CASSQGGQATYEQYF
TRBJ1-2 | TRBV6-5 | CSSCGGYGYTF
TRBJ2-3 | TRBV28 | CAGTPGGSTDTHYF
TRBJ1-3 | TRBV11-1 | CVSSLSISGNIIYF
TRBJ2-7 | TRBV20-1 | CSARGRLAESPTDYEQYF
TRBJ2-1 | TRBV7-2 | CASSLGALPNNEQFF
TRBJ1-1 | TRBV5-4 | CASSVPGQGSTETLF
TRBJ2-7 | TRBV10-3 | CAISEGTSGSYEQHF
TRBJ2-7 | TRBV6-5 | CASSYESGGGSTFKQYF
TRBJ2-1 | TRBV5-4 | CASSLMSGGYNEQFF
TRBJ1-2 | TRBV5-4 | CASSMGGPGVAGYIF
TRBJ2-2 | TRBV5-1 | CASSDGQGVWTRELFF
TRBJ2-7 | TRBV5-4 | CASNLGATGGSEQYF
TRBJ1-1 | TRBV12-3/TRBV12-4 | CASSIDSVNTEAFF
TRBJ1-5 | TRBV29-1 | CSVEVDRDQPHHF
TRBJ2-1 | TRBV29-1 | CSVKWEGRNEQFF
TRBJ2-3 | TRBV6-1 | CTSRETGTDTQFF
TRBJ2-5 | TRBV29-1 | CSAYVAGQETQYF
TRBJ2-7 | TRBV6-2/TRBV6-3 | CASTVVRGPYEQYF
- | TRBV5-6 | CASSFPTDTQHF
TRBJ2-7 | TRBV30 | CVWSTRGGGLAGARRYF
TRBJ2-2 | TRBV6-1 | CASSPDQVSGGLIF
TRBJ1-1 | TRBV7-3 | CASSSYTNTEAFF
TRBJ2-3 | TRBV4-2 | CASSLQLAGEGSDTQYF
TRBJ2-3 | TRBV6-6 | CANSSGTGVADTQYF
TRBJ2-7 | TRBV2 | CASCEATIADSYEQYF
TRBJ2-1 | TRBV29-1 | CSVEPGSTYNEQFF
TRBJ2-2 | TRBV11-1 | CASSLALGSSHTGELVF
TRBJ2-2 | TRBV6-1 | CASSGRGAANTGELLF
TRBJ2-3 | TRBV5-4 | CASSTGFGAGGLDTQYF
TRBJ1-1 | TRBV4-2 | CATSLDRANTEAFF
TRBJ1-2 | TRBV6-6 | CASSTAVGGYTF
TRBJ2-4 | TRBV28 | CASSSGTKNIQYF
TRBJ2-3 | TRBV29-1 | CSLQGQQDTQYF